This T cell receptor (beta chain) was recorded in a study of spatial heterogeneity in lung cancer. Study-level background: Detected beta-chain sequences consistently exceeded alpha-chain sequences. There were, on average, more than 9.5 raw-read appearances for each unique TCR and UMI combination.

Noted time point: sample taken at primary tumor resection. TCRs were sequenced from unsorted whole RNA of tumor, nontumor lung or PBMC. Approximately 70 TRACERx patients with early, untreated non-small cell lung cancer donated samples. TCRdb independently ran MiXCR on the 5' RACE reads; one entry per CDR3 protein. The table records tens of thousands of distinct CDR3 sequences, about 12% of them present only once. From germline, CDR1 is SGHVS and CDR2 FNYEAQ. CDR3 length: 15 amino acids. The ends were cut back, 1 base at V and 0 bases at J, with 6 bases in the middle. This clonotype was observed many times.

This TCR came from a male donor with early-stage non-small cell lung cancer. V usage is TRBV7-6 and J usage is TRBJ1-4; D not certain. The material sequenced was PBMCs, taken at surgery. Written as DNA, the CDR3 is TGTGCCAGCAGCTTAGAGCCCGCAACTAATGAAAAACTGTTTTTT. Protein sequence: CASSLEPATNEKLFF.